This T cell receptor (beta chain) was profiled in a study of CD8 T cells in Susac syndrome (dated by TCRdb to the late 2010s). Regarding the study in general: Of the Susac syndrome patients who were sequenced, eight were in clinical remission while six had clinically active disease. At blood withdrawal, Susac syndrome patients were therapy-naive, treated with corticosteroids (with IVIg additionally given to some), or treated with IVIg alone. The study used repertoire sequencing to test whether antigen drove CD8+ T cell activation and differentiation in Susac syndrome. The clonality of the CD8+ T cell repertoire was compared across 12 healthy donors, about 14 Susac syndrome patients and around 16 multiple sclerosis patients.

With regard to this clonotype: It lacks a known antigen. The input lacks base qualities; no much larger clone sits a single base away.

The cysteine opens and the phenylalanine closes a CDR3 of 13 amino acids. Of the read, only the CDR3 DNA is kept; its 39 bases are in frame from base 1. From a lookup of the germline V gene (reference sequence), CDR1 and CDR2 are DFQATT and SNEGSKA. V is cut by 6 bases and J by 0 bases, and the space between the germline ends is 11 bases. General findings and caveats noted by the study authors: The number of individuals in the TCR sequencing and HLA analysis was acknowledged as relatively small. Clonal expansion was seen in Susac syndrome CD8+ repertoires, peaking in CD8+ TEMRA cells and being greater in clinically active patients than in remitting ones. In the total CD8+ and CD8+ TEMRA repertoires, sixteen and five Susac-specific public clones, respectively, were identified.

Peripheral blood CD8+ and CD4+ T cells from healthy donors, Susac syndrome patients and multiple sclerosis patients were profiled by high-throughput TCR beta sequencing. The Susac syndrome patients fulfilled recently defined diagnostic criteria for either definite or probable disease. Bulk CD8+ and CD4+ T cells were purified magnetically by negative isolation, whereas CD8+ TEMRA cells were enriched by FACS. Blood was collected in EDTA tubes and processed within 24 hours, with PBMCs isolated through density gradient centrifugation. PBMCs intended for TCR sequencing were cryopreserved in liquid nitrogen and were subsequently thawed in a 37 degrees C water bath. A purity of at least 90% was achieved for sorted or isolated CD4+, CD8+ and CD8+ TEMRA cells. RNA was extracted using the RNeasy kit, and about 0.45 to 1 microgram was reverse transcribed with random hexamers. The immunoSEQ multiplex PCR assay, covering 54 Vbeta and 13 Jbeta segments, was used to amplify TCR beta CDR3 regions. Bias from PCR amplification was corrected by using a synthetic template baseline for primer optimization and for computational correction. Turning to the authors' computational methods: Reads were annotated to V, D and J genes per IMGT and analyzed with immunoSEQ Analyzer, keeping only productive sequences. Clonality was computed as one minus Shannon entropy normalized by log2 of the number of productive unique sequences. Public and private clones were assessed among the 100 most prevalent clones of each patient and control. Clones were defined as Susac-specific if absent from the healthy and MS cohorts, from around 1,100 published viral clones and from other ImmuneACCESS disease sequences. In TCRdb, the public reads were trimmed at Q25 with fastp and aligned with MiXCR, with productive beta chains retained. Each record represents a unique CDR3 protein, reported with the most common genes and DNA among its rows. The V and J calls and clone size come from TCRdb's table, not from the authors' own analysis. This sample holds roughly 84,000 distinct CDR3 sequences; approximately 96% were observed only once. In total, the top ten clones hold about 0.41% of the sample.

The sequencing sample was made of CD8+ T cells from PBMCs. The receptor comes from a human donor with Susac syndrome. The V and J segments used are TRBV20-1 and TRBJ1-1; no D gene can be assigned with confidence. The CDR3 loop reads CSAPDPMNTEAFF. The DNA sequence is as follows: TGCAGTGCCCCGGACCCGATGAACACTGAAGCTTTCTTT.